The 21 T cell receptor beta chains listed next were all sequenced from one sample in a study of cytomegalovirus exposure and HLA in healthy donors. Primers included in the PCR were 60 Vbeta and 13 Jbeta primers. The method was immunoSEQ multiplex PCR; TCRdb's version includes in-frame clones alone and lacks a portion of them. This sample's table has around 100,000 clones. The sample was PBMCs. The receptors shown here come from a young man in good health and CMV-seronegative.

V usage is TRBV2 and J usage is TRBJ1-1; D is ambiguous. Germline-derived CDR1 and CDR2 are SNHLY and FYNNEI. The CDR3 is 15 residues long. Trimming removed 4 bases from V and 2 bases from J, with 14 bases in between. The CDR3 loop is CASSVGSRGNTEAFF. The DNA for the CDR3 is TGTGCCAGCAGTGTCGGTTCTCGGGGAAACACTGAAGCTTTCTTT.

The rearrangement joins TRBV12-5 to TRBJ2-2; TRBD1 aligns across 11 bases. This CDR3 comprises 22 residues. Trimming at V came to 0 bases and at J to 1 base, leaving 16 bases not matched to a gene. Per the germline V gene, CDR1 is LGHNT and CDR2 is FRNRAP. The CDR3 nucleotides read TGTGCTAGTGGTTTGGTTACTTACCGGGACAGGGGGTCCGGATGGAACACCGGGGAGCTGTTTTTT. Translating gives CASGLVTYRDRGSGWNTGELFF.

The chain is built from TRBV1 and TRBJ1-2. TRBV1 is classified as a pseudogene. The CDR3 is 16 residues long. The DNA of the CDR3 is TGCACCAGCAGCCAAGAACGTTCTAGCACTAACTATGGCTACACCTTC. Translated: CTSSQERSSTNYGYTF.

The rearrangement links TRBV28 to TRBJ1-2, with 7 bases matching TRBD1. The CDR3 is 14 residues long. V lost 6 bases to trimming and J lost 6 bases; unmatched junction nucleotides: 10. The germline gives CDR1 MDHEN, CDR2 SYDVKM. In DNA, the CDR3 is TGTGCCAGCAGGCACGGACAGGAATCGGATGGCTACACCTTC. It yields the protein CASRHGQESDGYTF.

V and J are TRBV7-2 and TRBJ2-3; the match to TRBD2 covers 11 bases. V shed 5 bases, J shed 6 bases, and the junction held 10 bases outside the gene matches. In germline, CDR1 is SGHTA, CDR2 FQGNSA. There are 16 residues in the CDR3. This CDR3 reads CASSPPWLAGGDTQYF. In DNA, the CDR3 is TGTGCCAGCAGCCCCCCCTGGCTAGCGGGGGGTGATACGCAGTATTTT.

The chain has TRBV5-4 and TRBJ2-4; the D gene is possibly TRBD2 (6 bases). This CDR3 has 15 residues. The V gene lost 8 bases and the J gene lost 1 base, with 16 bases spanning the gap. Germline assignment: CDR1 SGHNT and CDR2 YYREEE (reference sequence). CDR3 sequence (DNA): TGTGCCAGTGGACGGGGGAGAGAGGCCAAAAACATTCAGTACTTC. It is translated as CASGRGREAKNIQYF. Full variable domain (rest looked up from reference TRBV5-4 and TRBJ2-4): ETGVTQSPTHLIKTRGQQVTLRCSSQSGHNTVSWYQQALGQGPQFIFQYYREEENGRGNFPPRFSGLQFPNYSSELNVNALELDDSALYLCASGRGREAKNIQYFGAGTRLSVL.

The chain couples TRBV5-1 to TRBJ1-6; perhaps TRBD1 as D (5 bases). Germline values: CDR1 SGHRS, CDR2 YFSETQ. Between the trimmed V and J ends, which lost 5 bases and 8 bases, there was a span of 14 bases. The CDR3 spans 14 residues. The CDR3 here is CASSSAGLDSPLHF. CDR3 bases: TGCGCCAGCAGTTCCGCGGGGCTGGATTCACCCCTCCACTTT.

This sequence joins TRBV5-1 and TRBJ1-2; TRBD1 is a possible D gene (5 bases). The V gene's germline CDR1 is SGHRS and CDR2 YFSETQ. This CDR3 region has 15 residues. V was pared by 0 bases and J by 4 bases, with 13 bases between. In nucleotides, the CDR3 is TGCGCCAGCAGCTTGGAGGGCAGGGCCCCCTATGGCTACACCTTC. It is translated as CASSLEGRAPYGYTF.

The rearrangement links TRBV7-6 to TRBJ1-1, with D unresolved. CDR1 and CDR2 (germline): SGHVS, FNYEAQ. V lost 7 bases and J 1 base, leaving 19 bases between the germline ends. This CDR3 region has 16 residues. The CDR3 coding sequence is TGTGCCAGCACCCCCTGGGTCGAGGGTACGAACACTGAAGCTTTCTTT. Residues: CASTPWVEGTNTEAFF.

The genes are TRBV10-3 and TRBJ2-1; 7 bases line up with TRBD1. The germline V gene has CDR1 ENHRY and CDR2 SYGVKD. CDR3 size: 15 residues. The J segment lost 7 bases and the V segment lost 3 bases, leaving 9 bases of the junction unmatched. CDR3 DNA: TGTGCCATCAGTGACCTGACAGGGATCCCGAATGAGCAGTTCTTC. Translating gives CAISDLTGIPNEQFF.

This sequence joins TRBV6-6 and TRBJ2-1; possible D gene TRBD2, 5 bases. The ends were cut back, 11 bases at V and 1 base at J, with 15 bases in the middle. In germline, CDR1 is MNHNY, CDR2 SVGAGI (reference sequence). The CDR3 has 14 residues. CDR3 nucleotide sequence: TGTGCCTCGGCCCGGGGAAGATCCTACAATGAGCAGTTCTTC. It codes for CASARGRSYNEQFF.

V gene TRBV18 combines with J gene TRBJ2-1; unclear D gene. Trimming took 3 bases from V and 8 from J, leaving 8 bases between them. The V gene's germline CDR1 is KGHSH and CDR2 LQKENI. This CDR3 has 12 amino acids. This CDR3 is CASSPAAHEQFF. For the CDR3, the DNA is TGTGCCAGCTCACCGGCGGCCCATGAGCAGTTCTTC.

V gene TRBV9 combines with J gene TRBJ2-7, with TRBD1 matching over 10 bases. V shed 3 bases, J shed 0 bases, and the junction held 3 bases outside the gene matches. CDR1 SGDLS and CDR2 YYNGEE come from the germline V gene. This CDR3 contains 15 residues. This chain's CDR3 is CASSEGQGISYEQYF. Written as DNA, the CDR3 is TGTGCCAGCAGCGAGGGACAGGGGATCTCCTACGAGCAGTACTTC.

This chain connects TRBV5-1 to TRBJ1-2; 12 bases fit TRBD1. The CDR3 contains 15 residues. Germline CDR1 SGHRS, CDR2 YFSETQ. V lost 3 bases to trimming and J lost 8 bases; unmatched junction nucleotides: 8. CDR3 in DNA: TGCGCCAGCAGCTCCGGGACAGGGGGCATATGGGGCTACACCTTC. Its translation is CASSSGTGGIWGYTF.

This chain connects TRBV5-1 to TRBJ1-2; D remains unclear. CDR3 length equals 14 residues. Germline assignment: CDR1 SGHRS and CDR2 YFSETQ. Trimming pared 0 bases from V and 14 bases from J, leaving 20 bases between. The CDR3 coding sequence is TGCGCCAGCAGCTTGGCCCAGCAACTACGGAGGAAAACCTTC. It specifies CASSLAQQLRRKTF.

This chain connects TRBV7-9 to TRBJ1-1; 9 nucleotides line up with TRBD1. CDR1 and CDR2 (germline): SEHNR, FQNEAQ (reference sequence). The ends lost 6 bases at V and 4 bases at J; junction bases unmatched: 9. The CDR3 covers 15 residues. The DNA for the CDR3 is TGTGCCAGCAGTCTAACCGGGACAGGGCGCACTGAAGCTTTCTTT. This translates into CASSLTGTGRTEAFF.

This chain links TRBV7-6 with TRBJ2-2, with D possibly TRBD1 on 6 matching bases. Germline assignment: CDR1 SGHVS and CDR2 FNYEAQ. The CDR3 sequence is 13 residues long. V lost 6 bases and J lost 7, with 12 bases in between. The CDR3 bases are TGTGCCAGCAGTGGACAGACCGGCGGGGAGCTGTTTTTT. This sequence encodes CASSGQTGGELFF.

The rearrangement uses TRBV12-5 and TRBJ2-7, with D possibly TRBD2 on 7 matching bases. Germline CDR1 and CDR2: LGHNT and FRNRAP. The CDR3 is 14 amino acids. V lost 1 base and J 5 bases, leaving 12 bases between the germline ends. The CDR3: CASGLEGGVHEQYF. In DNA form, the CDR3 reads TGTGCTAGTGGTTTGGAAGGGGGGGTCCACGAGCAGTACTTC.

The chain couples TRBV10-3 to TRBJ1-2; no reliable D call. V lost 3 bases and J lost 8, with 16 bases in between. The CDR3 sequence is 14 residues long. Germline assignment: CDR1 ENHRY and CDR2 SYGVKD. The chain's CDR3 is CAISDGWNGGGYTF. The CDR3, as DNA: TGTGCCATCAGTGATGGGTGGAACGGAGGAGGCTACACCTTC.

Concerning this clone: Other DNA sequences in the sample encode the same CDR3. CDR3 protein: CASSPGGTDYGYTF. The CDR3 DNA sequence: TGTGCCAGCAGTCCAGGTGGGACAGACTATGGCTACACCTTC. This chain links TRBV6-1 with TRBJ1-2; 7 bases line up with TRBD1. Trimming at V came to 5 bases and at J to 3 bases, leaving 6 bases not matched to a gene. Germline CDR1 reads MNHNS; CDR2 reads SASEGT. This CDR3 comprises 14 residues.

V is TRBV6-6 and J is TRBJ2-1; 10 nucleotides agree with TRBD2. The junction had 4 bases not matched to a gene; V was cut back by 5 bases and J by 9 bases. Germline lookup yields CDR1 MNHNY and CDR2 SVGAGI (reference sequence). The CDR3 spans 13 residues. CDR3: CASSVSGGSEQFF. CDR3 nucleotides: TGTGCCAGCAGTGTTAGCGGGGGGAGTGAGCAGTTCTTC.